A single sample is the source of the 28 T cell receptor beta chains below, sequenced in a study of tumor and adjacent non-tumor tissue in lung cancer. This sample's RNA came from whole unsorted tissue. Three rounds of nested PCR, following a modified ARM-PCR protocol, produced the TCRbeta library. TCRdb used MiXCR to reprocess the multiplex PCR reads, holding one entry per CDR3 protein. The sample holds about 140,000 distinct CDR3 sequences, 66% seen once. The sample was lung tumor tissue. The receptors here all came from a man in his fifties or sixties with small cell lung cancer.

Concerning this clonotype itself: A junction end diverges from the germline sequence, so it may reflect a read error. V and J are TRBV12-3 or TRBV12-4 and TRBJ1-1; no clear D. This CDR3 is built from 12 residues. CDR3 nucleotide sequence: TGTGCCAGCACCGACGCCGGATTTAGGGCTTTATTT. Encoded protein: CASTDAGFRALF.

This chain links TRBV10-3 with TRBJ1-1; D uncertain. This CDR3 comprises 13 residues. Trimming took 1 base from V and 3 from J, leaving 6 bases between them. Germline V gene lookup returns CDR1 ENHRY and CDR2 SYGVKD. CDR3 in DNA: TGTGCCATCAGTGAGTTGACGGACACTGAAGCTTTCTTT. Protein: CAISELTDTEAFF.

The chain is built from TRBV5-4 and TRBJ1-2; 8 nucleotides agree with TRBD1. This CDR3 region has 15 residues. The germline V gene encodes CDR1 SGHNT and CDR2 YYREEE (reference sequence). Trimming removed 4 bases from V and 7 bases from J; junction bases left unmatched: 12. CDR3 sequence reads: CASSQAGDRRFGYTF. Here the CDR3 DNA reads TGTGCCAGCAGCCAGGCGGGGGACAGGAGGTTTGGCTACACCTTC.

This clonotype has a handful of counts. The chain links TRBV2 to TRBJ1-3; D is undetermined. The germline gives CDR1 SNHLY, CDR2 FYNNEI. With 4 bases removed from V and 4 bases from J, the gap between germline ends came to 5 bases. The CDR3 contains 12 residues. The CDR3 is CASSAEGNTIYF. In nucleotides, the CDR3 is TGTGCCAGCAGTGCGGAAGGAAACACCATATATTTT.

A remark on this clonotype: This sequence may be a read error, since a much larger clone differs from it by one base. The CDR3 nucleotides are TGCAGTGCTGTTGTTTTGTGGGATACGCAGTATTTT. Protein: CSAVVLWDTQYF. V and J are TRBV20-1 and TRBJ2-3, with D hard to call. Germline assignment: CDR1 DFQATT and CDR2 SNEGSKA (reference sequence). The CDR3 loop spans 12 amino acids. Trimming pared 5 bases from V and 6 bases from J, leaving 12 bases between.

This clonotype was picked up one time. A single base separates this from a much larger clone, so it may be a read error. This rearrangement joins TRBV6-5 to TRBJ1-3; D uncertain. CDR1 and CDR2 from the germline V gene are MNHEY and SVGAGI. V was clipped by 5 bases and J by 3 bases, with 14 bases between them. The CDR3 runs 15 residues. The CDR3 reads CASSPQSTHGNTIYF. The CDR3 DNA is TGTGCCAGCAGTCCCCAGTCCACCCATGGAAACACCATATATTTT.

The chain combines TRBV20-1 with TRBJ2-3; maybe TRBD2 (5 bases). Trimming removed 6 bases at V and 7 bases at J, with 17 bases between. CDR1 and CDR2 from the germline V gene are DFQATT and SNEGSKA (reference sequence). The CDR3 sequence is 13 residues long. CDR3 sequence reads: CSASGIRINTQYF. In DNA form, the CDR3 reads TGCAGTGCATCCGGGATCCGCATAAATACGCAGTATTTT.

On this clonotype itself: A much larger clone is a single base away; this may be a read error. The chain employs TRBV6-2 or TRBV6-3 and TRBJ2-1; D is unclear. In germline, CDR1 is MNHEY, CDR2 SVGEGT. The CDR3 extends over 14 amino acids. The DNA of the CDR3 is TGTGCCAGCAGTTACGGGAACTCCAACAATGAGCAGTTCTTC. This translates into CASSYGNSNNEQFF.

The chain combines TRBV6-1 with TRBJ1-1; maybe TRBD1 (5 bases). Germline assignment: CDR1 MNHNS and CDR2 SASEGT. Trimming removed 7 bases at V and 5 bases at J, with 17 bases between. The CDR3 is made up of 14 amino acids. Here the CDR3 DNA reads TGTGCCAGCAAGAGGGGCACCTCGAAGACTGAAGCTTTCTTT. Its protein product is CASKRGTSKTEAFF.

With regard to this clonotype: A much larger clone is a single base away; this may be a read error. This chain's CDR3 is CAIKGVETQYF. CDR3 DNA sequence: TGTGCCATCAAGGGCGTGGAGACCCAGTACTTC. The chain employs TRBV10-3 and TRBJ2-5; the D is unclear. Trimming pared 7 bases from V and 5 bases from J, leaving 8 bases between. Germline V CDR1 and CDR2: ENHRY, SYGVKD. This CDR3 is 11 amino acids long.

Many counts were recorded for this clonotype. The J gene is TRBJ2-1, the V gene TRBV11-3; 11 bases are a match to TRBD1. The CDR3 contains 17 residues. V shed 1 base, J shed 7 bases, and the junction held 9 bases outside the gene matches. The V gene's germline CDR1 is SGHNT and CDR2 YENEEA. CDR3 loop: CASSLGSGTGGRNEQFF. CDR3 in DNA: TGTGCCAGCAGCTTAGGTTCCGGGACAGGGGGACGAAATGAGCAGTTCTTC.

As for this clonotype: In this CDR3 the conserved last residue, phenylalanine or tryptophan, is missing, so a read error is likely. The V and J genes are TRBV4-1 and TRBJ2-1; 12 bases are a match to TRBD2. The germline CDR1 and CDR2 sequences are MGHRA and YSYEKL. This CDR3 is 18 amino acids long. J gave up 9 bases and V 4 bases, and 16 bases lay outside the gene matches. CDR3 protein: CASSPTSGSSGGGGEQFS. The CDR3 coding sequence is TGCGCCAGCAGCCCGACTAGCGGGAGCTCTGGGGGGGGTGGTGAGCAGTTCTCC.

About this clonotype itself: At one end the junction does not follow the germline gene, possibly because of a read error. Here the CDR3 reads CASSYSDSSNYCYTF. The CDR3 region has the DNA TGTGCCAGCAGTTACTCGGACAGCTCTAACTATTGCTATACCTTC. The V and J genes are TRBV6-6 and TRBJ1-2; D possibly corresponds to TRBD1 (6 bases). Germline V gene data show CDR1 as MNHNY and CDR2 as SVGAGI (reference sequence). The CDR3 loop spans 15 amino acids.

This clonotype was detected ten times or more. This chain links TRBV11-2 with TRBJ2-3, with TRBD2 matching over 10 bases. Looked up from germline, CDR1 is SGHAT and CDR2 is FQNNGV. V was clipped by 5 bases and J by 0 bases; unmatched bases: 2. The CDR3 contains 15 residues. CDR3 residues: CASSPTSGSTDTQYF. Here the CDR3 DNA reads TGTGCCAGCAGCCCGACTAGCGGGAGCACAGATACGCAGTATTTT.

As to this clonotype: This sequence may be a read error, since a much larger clone differs from it by one base. CDR3 in DNA: TGTGCCAGCAGCCCAGGGGGCCAACGGGGCTACATCTTC. Translated: CASSPGGQRGYIF. This sequence joins TRBV6-1 and TRBJ1-2; TRBD1 matches 8 bases. CDR1 and CDR2 from the germline V gene are MNHNS and SASEGT. This CDR3 contains 13 residues.

The CDR3 region has the DNA TGTGCCAGCAGTCTCGACAGGGCTGGGGCCAACGTCCTGACTTTC. Its translation is CASSLDRAGANVLTF. V gene TRBV12-3 or TRBV12-4 combines with J gene TRBJ2-6; TRBD1 matches at 7 bases. J was trimmed by 2 bases and V by 5 bases; bases with no gene match: 3. The CDR3 totals 15 residues.

Judged by abundance, this clonotype is large. The rearrangement joins TRBV5-4 to TRBJ2-3; D gene ambiguous. The CDR3 loop spans 14 amino acids. Germline V gives CDR1 SGHNT, CDR2 YYREEE (reference sequence). V lost 1 base and J 6 bases, leaving 12 bases between the germline ends. The CDR3 sequence: CASSLSRQPDTQYF. The CDR3 DNA reads as TGTGCCAGCAGCTTGTCCCGCCAACCGGATACGCAGTATTTT.

V is TRBV20-1 and J is TRBJ1-1; unclear D gene. V shed 6 bases and J shed 4 bases, with 15 bases lying between them. CDR3 length: 13 residues. CDR1 and CDR2 (germline): DFQATT, SNEGSKA (reference sequence). DNA for the CDR3: TGCAGTGCCAACAAGGGTAGACTCACTGAAGCTTTCTTT. Translation gives CSANKGRLTEAFF.

This chain's CDR3 is CASSPIGSEIQETQYF. DNA for the CDR3: TGTGCCAGCAGCCCGATCGGTTCCGAGATTCAAGAGACCCAGTACTTC. The chain combines TRBV5-4 with TRBJ2-5; D call uncertain. Germline loops: CDR1 SGHNT, CDR2 YYREEE (reference sequence). Trimming shortened V by 4 bases and J by 2 bases, and 18 bases separated the two germline ends. This CDR3 is built from 16 residues.

Concerning this clonotype: One end of the junction does not line up with germline, which may come from a read error. J is TRBJ2-1 and V is TRBV6-5, with D perhaps assigned TRBD1 or TRBD2 (5 bases each). CDR1 is MNHEY, CDR2 SVGAGI, per germline. The CDR3 consists of 16 residues. The CDR3 DNA is TGTGCCAGCAGTTACTCGGAGGCGGCAGGGCTCCATGAGCGGTTCTTC. Translated: CASSYSEAAGLHERFF.

Regarding this clonotype: At one end, the junction sequence differs from germline, possibly due to a read error. The gene calls are TRBV4-1 and TRBJ2-2; unclear D gene. CDR3 length equals 16 residues. In germline, CDR1 is MGHRA, CDR2 YSYEKL. CDR3 sequence: CTSSQPLNSYTGELFF. CDR3 sequence (DNA): TGCACCAGCAGCCAACCACTAAACAGTTACACCGGAGAGCTGTTTTTT.

For the CDR3, the DNA is TGTGCCAGCAACCGGGACGGTCTTGGAGAGCAGTACGTC. It translates to CASNRDGLGEQYV. This chain uses TRBV5-4 with TRBJ2-7; D possibly matches TRBD1 or TRBD2 (5 bases each). Trimming took off 6 bases at V and 7 bases at J, with 17 bases between the two ends. Germline CDR1 and CDR2: SGHNT and YYREEE (reference sequence). CDR3 length: 13 residues.

A note on this clonotype: One end of the junction is discordant with germline, which a read error may explain. The chain employs TRBV12-3 or TRBV12-4 and TRBJ1-1, with D perhaps matching TRBD1 (5 bases). This CDR3 contains 13 residues. The CDR3, as DNA: TGTGCCGGCAGGCAGGGTGGGAACACTGAAGCTTTCTTT. It translates to CAGRQGGNTEAFF.

This clonotype was detected only once. A much larger clone sits a single nucleotide away, making a read error possible. The chain uses TRBV20-1 and TRBJ2-1; perhaps TRBD2 as D (5 bases). The V end was cut by 1 base, the J end by 10 bases, with 11 bases between. This CDR3 is built from 12 residues. From germline, CDR1 is DFQATT and CDR2 SNEGSKA (reference sequence). The CDR3 coding sequence is TGCAGTGCTAGAGTTTTAGCGAGGGAGCAGTTCTTC. This codes for CSARVLAREQFF.

Notes on this clonotype: A read error may explain this, as a much larger clone is one base away. This sequence joins TRBV11-2 and TRBJ2-1; 10 bases match TRBD1. The germline V gene has CDR1 SGHAT and CDR2 FQNNGV. The CDR3 runs to 16 residues. CDR3 loop: CPSSLTGQGTYNEQFF. CDR3 nucleotide sequence: TGTCCCAGCAGCTTAACGGGACAGGGGACCTACAATGAGCAGTTCTTC. Using reference TRBV11-2 and TRBJ2-1 for the parts outside the CDR3, the full variable domain is EAGVAQSPRYKIIEKRQSVAFWCNPISGHATLYWYQQILGQGPKLLIQFQNNGVVDDSQLPKDRFSAERLKGVDSTLKIQPAKLEDSAVYLCPSSLTGQGTYNEQFFGPGTRLTVL.

As for this clonotype: The CDR3 does not end in the conserved phenylalanine or tryptophan, so this is likely a read error. Because the CDR3's place on the DNA is in doubt, the DNA is left out and the CDR3 is given as listed by TCRdb. This chain uses TRBV20-1 with TRBJ1-2; TRBD1 is taken as the D call from the table, unchecked against the DNA. Germline V lookup: CDR1 DFQATT, CDR2 SNEGSKA (reference sequence). The length of the CDR3 is 14 amino acids, counting both ends. The CDR3 region is CSASQSTGNYGFTL.

This clonotype was detected many times. In nucleotides, the CDR3 is TGCAGTGCTAGCGAAGGAGCGACTCCGAACACCGGGGAGCTGTTTTTT. Protein sequence: CSASEGATPNTGELFF. The chain is built from TRBV20-1 and TRBJ2-2; D uncertain. The CDR3 totals 16 residues. Trimming removed 3 bases from V and 0 bases from J, with 14 bases in between. Germline CDR1 DFQATT, CDR2 SNEGSKA (reference sequence).

Details on this clonotype: Compared with germline, one end of the junction differs, possibly owing to a read error. The chain links TRBV7-9 to TRBJ2-3; TRBD2 agrees at 7 bases. From germline, CDR1 is SEHNR and CDR2 FQNEAQ (reference sequence). The CDR3 spans 15 residues. As DNA, the CDR3 is TGTGCCAGCAGATTAGTGGGAGGGCCGGGAGATACGCTGTATTTT. Its protein is CASRLVGGPGDTLYF. Using reference TRBV7-9 and TRBJ2-3 for the parts outside the CDR3, the full variable domain is DTGVSQNPRHKITKRGQNVTFRCDPISEHNRLYWYRQTLGQGPEFLTYFQNEAQLEKSRLLSDRFSAERPKGSFSTLEIQRTEQGDSAMYLCASRLVGGPGDTLYFGPGTRLTVL.